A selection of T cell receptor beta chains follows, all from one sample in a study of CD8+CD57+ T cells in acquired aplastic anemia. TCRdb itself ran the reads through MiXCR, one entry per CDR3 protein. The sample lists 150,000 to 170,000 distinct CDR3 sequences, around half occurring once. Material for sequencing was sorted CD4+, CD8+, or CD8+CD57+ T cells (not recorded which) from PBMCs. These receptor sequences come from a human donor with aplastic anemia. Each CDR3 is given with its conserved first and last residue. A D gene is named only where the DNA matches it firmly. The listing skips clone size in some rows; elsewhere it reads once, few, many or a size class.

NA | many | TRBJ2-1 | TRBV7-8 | CASSLSREQFF | TGTGCCAGCAGCTTAAGTCGCGAGCAGTTCTTC
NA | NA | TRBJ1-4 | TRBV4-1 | CASSQSPNEKLFF | TGCGCCAGCAGCCAAAGCCCTAATGAAAAACTGTTTTTT
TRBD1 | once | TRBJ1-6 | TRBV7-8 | CASSRTGVESPLHF | TGTGCCAGCAGCCGTACAGGGGTGGAATCACCCCTCCACTTT
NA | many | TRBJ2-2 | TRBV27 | CASRRDMNTGELFF | TGTGCCAGCAGGCGGGACATGAACACCGGGGAGCTGTTTTTT
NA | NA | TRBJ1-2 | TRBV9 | CASSVGDRSGYGYTF | TGTGCCAGCAGCGTAGGGGACCGCAGCGGGTATGGCTACACCTTC
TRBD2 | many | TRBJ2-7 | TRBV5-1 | CASSLSGGRYEQYF | TGCGCCAGCAGCCTTAGCGGGGGAAGGTACGAGCAGTACTTC
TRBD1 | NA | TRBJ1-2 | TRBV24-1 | CATSQPGQDLYGYTF | TGTGCCACCAGTCAACCGGGACAGGATTTGTATGGCTACACCTTC
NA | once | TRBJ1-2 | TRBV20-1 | CSASGLLSREYGYTF | TGCAGTGCTAGTGGTTTGTTAAGCAGGGAATATGGCTACACCTTC
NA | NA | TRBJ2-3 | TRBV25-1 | CASSPPGGQPTDTQYF | TGTGCCAGCAGCCCCCCAGGCGGACAGCCCACAGATACGCAGTATTTT
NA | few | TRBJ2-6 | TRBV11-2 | CASSEGLRWGDRAGANVLTF | TGTGCCAGCAGCGAAGGGTTAAGGTGGGGAGATAGGGCTGGGGCCAACGTCCTGACTTTC
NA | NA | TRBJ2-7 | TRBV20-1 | CSAAGQIVSYEQYF | TGCAGTGCCGCAGGACAGATCGTAAGCTACGAGCAGTACTTC
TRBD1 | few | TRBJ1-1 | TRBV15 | CATSTRTGDAGAFF | TGTGCCACCAGCACCCGTACAGGGGACGCGGGAGCTTTCTTT
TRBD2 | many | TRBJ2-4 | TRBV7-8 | CASSLRTSGGRDIQYF | TGTGCCAGCAGCTTGAGGACTAGCGGGGGGAGGGACATTCAGTACTTC
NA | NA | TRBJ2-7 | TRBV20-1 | CSASTGYEQYF | TGCAGTGCATCAACAGGGTACGAGCAGTACTTC
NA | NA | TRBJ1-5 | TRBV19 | CASSTFVNQPQHF | TGTGCCAGTAGTACTTTCGTGAATCAGCCCCAGCATTTT
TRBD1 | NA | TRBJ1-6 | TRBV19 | CASGTANAPNSPLHF | TGTGCCAGTGGGACAGCGAATGCGCCAAATTCACCCCTCCACTTT
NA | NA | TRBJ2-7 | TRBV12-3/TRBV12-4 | CASSGLYEQYF | TGTGCCAGCAGTGGACTCTACGAGCAGTACTTC
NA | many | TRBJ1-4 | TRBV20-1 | CSARHGGVREKLFF | TGCAGTGCTAGGCATGGGGGGGTTCGGGAAAAACTGTTTTTT
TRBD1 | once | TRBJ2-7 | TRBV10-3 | CAISLHRDRGYEQYF | TGTGCCATCAGTCTTCACCGGGACAGAGGCTACGAGCAGTACTTC
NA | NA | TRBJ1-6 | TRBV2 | CASSEMRGATSPLHF | TGTGCCAGCAGTGAAATGCGGGGAGCAACTTCACCCCTCCACTTT
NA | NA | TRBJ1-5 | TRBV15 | CATSREGYSNQPQHF | TGTGCCACCAGCAGAGAGGGTTATAGCAATCAGCCCCAGCATTTT
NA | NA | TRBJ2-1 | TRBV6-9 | CASSHSSLIAQFDYNEQFF | TGTGCCAGCAGTCATAGCTCTCTGATAGCACAGTTTGACTACAATGAGCAGTTCTTC
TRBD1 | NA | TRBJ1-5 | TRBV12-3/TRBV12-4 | CASSERDRGLQPQHF | TGTGCCAGCAGTGAGCGGGACAGGGGACTTCAGCCCCAGCATTTT
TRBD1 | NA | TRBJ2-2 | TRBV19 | CASSTWTGGTGELFF | TGTGCCAGTAGTACCTGGACAGGGGGGACCGGGGAGCTGTTTTTT
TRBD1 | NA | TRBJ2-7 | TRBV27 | CASSLLRTGPDTSYEQYF | TGTGCCAGCAGTCTCCTTCGGACAGGGCCGGACACCTCCTACGAGCAGTACTTC
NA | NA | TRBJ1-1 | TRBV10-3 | CAISESIRGTEAFF | TGTGCCATCAGTGAGTCGATTCGAGGCACTGAAGCTTTCTTT
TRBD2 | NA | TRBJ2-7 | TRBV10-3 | CAISEPSAGAYEQYF | TGTGCCATCAGTGAGCCGTCAGCGGGGGCCTACGAGCAGTACTTC
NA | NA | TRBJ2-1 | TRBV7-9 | CASSLISGPPREQFF | TGTGCCAGCAGCTTAATTTCTGGGCCGCCCAGGGAGCAGTTCTTC
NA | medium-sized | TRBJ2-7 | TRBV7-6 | CASSWTDLYEQYF | TGTGCCAGCAGCTGGACGGATCTTTACGAGCAGTACTTC
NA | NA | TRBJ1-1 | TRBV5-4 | CASSFKGVGTEAFF | TGTGCCAGCAGCTTTAAGGGGGTGGGCACTGAAGCTTTCTTT
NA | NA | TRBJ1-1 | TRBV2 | CASSPVQDAFF | TGTGCCAGCAGCCCAGTTCAGGACGCTTTCTTT
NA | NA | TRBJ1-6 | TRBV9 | CASSGSNSPLHF | TGTGCCAGCAGCGGGAGCAATTCACCCCTCCACTTT
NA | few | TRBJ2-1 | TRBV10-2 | CASSGPGFEQFF | TGCGCCAGCAGTGGCCCGGGGTTTGAGCAGTTCTTC
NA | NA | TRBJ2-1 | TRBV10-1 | CASSRASSEQFF | TGCGCCAGCAGTCGGGCAAGTAGTGAGCAGTTCTTC
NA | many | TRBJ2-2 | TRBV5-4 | CASSSAGIAGELFF | TGTGCCAGCAGCTCGGCGGGGATTGCCGGGGAGCTGTTTTTT
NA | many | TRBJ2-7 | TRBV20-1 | CSARDRARTSIEQYF | TGCAGTGCTAGAGACAGGGCGAGGACAAGTATCGAGCAGTACTTC
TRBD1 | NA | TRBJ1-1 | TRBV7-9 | CASSFRGGAFF | TGTGCCAGCAGCTTCAGGGGGGGCGCTTTCTTT
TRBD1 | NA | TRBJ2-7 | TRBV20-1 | CSAPPSATGGYEQYF | TGCAGTGCTCCACCATCTGCGACAGGGGGCTACGAGCAGTACTTC
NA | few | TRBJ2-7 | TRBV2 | CASVTPRVYEQYF | TGTGCCAGCGTAACTCCCAGAGTCTACGAGCAGTACTTC
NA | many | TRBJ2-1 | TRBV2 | CASGTEYTGSSYNEQFF | TGTGCCAGTGGCACAGAGTATACTGGGAGCTCCTACAATGAGCAGTTCTTC
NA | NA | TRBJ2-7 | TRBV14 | CASSKNQNEQYF | TGTGCCAGCAGTAAAAACCAGAACGAGCAGTACTTC
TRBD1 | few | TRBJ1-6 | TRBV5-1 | CASSSGQVSPLHF | TGCGCCAGCAGCTCGGGACAGGTCTCACCCCTCCACTTT
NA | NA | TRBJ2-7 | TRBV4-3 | CASSRDETATYEQHF | TGCGCCAGCAGCCGGGACGAGACAGCGACCTACGAGCAGCACTTC
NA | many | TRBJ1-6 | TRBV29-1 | CSARTASNSPLHF | TGCAGCGCTAGGACAGCGTCGAATTCACCCCTCCACTTT
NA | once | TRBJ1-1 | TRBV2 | CASSNPTGGGAFF | TGTGCCAGCAGTAACCCCACGGGCGGGGGGGCTTTCTTT
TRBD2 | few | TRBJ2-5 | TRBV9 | CASSVVAGARETQYF | TGTGCCAGCAGCGTAGTAGCGGGGGCCAGAGAGACCCAGTACTTC
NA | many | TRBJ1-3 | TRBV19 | CASSPNGNTIYF | TGTGCCAGTAGTCCCAACGGAAACACCATATATTTT
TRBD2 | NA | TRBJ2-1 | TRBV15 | CATSRVAGGHEQFF | TGTGCCACCAGCAGAGTAGCGGGGGGGCATGAGCAGTTCTTC
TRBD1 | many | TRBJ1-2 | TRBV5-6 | CASSPRGRSYGYTF | TGTGCCAGCAGCCCGAGGGGGCGTAGTTATGGCTACACCTTC
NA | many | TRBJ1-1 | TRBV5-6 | CASSLQESTEAFF | TGTGCCAGCAGCTTACAGGAAAGCACTGAAGCTTTCTTT
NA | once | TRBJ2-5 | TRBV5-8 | CASSLGSGTGETQYF | TGTGCCAGCAGCCTGGGATCCGGGACGGGAGAGACCCAGTACTTC
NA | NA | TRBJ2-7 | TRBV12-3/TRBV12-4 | CASMERDRLNYEQYF | TGTGCCAGCATGGAGCGAGACAGACTAAACTACGAGCAGTACTTC
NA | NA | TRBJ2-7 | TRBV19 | CASSIGTYYEQYF | TGTGCCAGTAGTATCGGGACTTACTACGAGCAGTACTTC
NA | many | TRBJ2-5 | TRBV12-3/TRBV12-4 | CASRPLGTAETQYF | TGTGCCAGCAGGCCCTTGGGGACGGCAGAGACCCAGTACTTC
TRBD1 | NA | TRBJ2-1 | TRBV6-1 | CAGSLLSAGTGYNEQFF | TGTGCCGGCAGCCTCCTCAGCGCCGGGACAGGTTACAATGAGCAGTTCTTC
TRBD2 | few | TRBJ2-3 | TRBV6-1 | CASRPRASGGGTDTQYF | TGTGCCAGCAGACCGAGGGCTAGCGGGGGAGGCACAGATACGCAGTATTTT
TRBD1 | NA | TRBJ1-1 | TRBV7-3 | CASSRGGQARWAFF | TGTGCCAGCAGCAGGGGAGGACAGGCGCGTTGGGCTTTCTTT
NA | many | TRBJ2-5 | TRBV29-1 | CSAMGGEEETQYF | TGCAGCGCCATGGGGGGAGAGGAAGAGACCCAGTACTTC
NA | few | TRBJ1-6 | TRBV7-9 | CASSLTFNSPLHF | TGTGCCAGCAGTCTCACGTTTAATTCACCCCTCCACTTT
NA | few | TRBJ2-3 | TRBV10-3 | CATSSSTDTQYF | TGTGCCACCTCCTCTAGCACAGATACGCAGTATTTT